The sequence of this TCR beta chain was determined in a study of memory CD4+ T cells and cytomegalovirus serostatus. The sort gate was single viable CD3+CD4+CD8-CD45RO+ cells for memory CD4+ T cells. Under the authors' procedure: Out-of-frame sequences were removed, leaving around 2,000,000 distinct TCRbeta sequences. Generated by immunoSEQ multiplex PCR, the TCRdb table keeps only in-frame clones and is missing some. V and J calls and clone size come straight from that table; D and trimming were deduced from the DNA. The sample has nearly 50,000 clones; over 75% are singletons. Trimming removed 5 bases at V and 2 bases at J, with 12 bases between. The germline V gene encodes CDR1 SGHVS and CDR2 FQNEAQ. The CDR3 covers 15 residues.

The sequencing sample was made of memory CD4+ T cells from blood. The sequence derives from an adult in good health and CMV-seronegative. This rearrangement joins TRBV7-8 to TRBJ1-4; no clear D gene. The CDR3 nucleotides are TGTGCCAGCAGCCTGCGGGAGGGCACTAATGAAAAACTGTTTTTT. Residues: CASSLREGTNEKLFF.